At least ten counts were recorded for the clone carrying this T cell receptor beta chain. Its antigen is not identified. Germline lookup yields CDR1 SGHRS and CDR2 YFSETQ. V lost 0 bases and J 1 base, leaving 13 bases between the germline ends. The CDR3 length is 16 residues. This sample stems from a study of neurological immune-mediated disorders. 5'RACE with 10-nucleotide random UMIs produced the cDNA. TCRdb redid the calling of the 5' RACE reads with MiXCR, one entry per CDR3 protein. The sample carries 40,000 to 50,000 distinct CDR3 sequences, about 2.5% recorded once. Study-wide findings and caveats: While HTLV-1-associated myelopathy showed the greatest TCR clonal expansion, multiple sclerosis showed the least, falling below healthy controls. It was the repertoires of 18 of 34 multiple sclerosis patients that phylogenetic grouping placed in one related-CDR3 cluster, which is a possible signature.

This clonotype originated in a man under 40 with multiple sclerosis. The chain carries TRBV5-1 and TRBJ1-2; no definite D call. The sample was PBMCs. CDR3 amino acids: CASSLDGRSFNYGYTF. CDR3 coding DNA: TGCGCCAGCAGCTTGGACGGCAGGAGTTTTAACTATGGCTACACCTTC.